This entry is about one T cell receptor (beta chain). Its cognate antigen is unknown. These data are taken from a study of CD8 T cells in Susac syndrome. Overall study: Among the Susac syndrome patients sequenced, about 6 had active disease and 8 or 9 were in remission.

Negative isolation yielded CD4+ and CD8+ T cells, and FACS enriched TEMRA cells. The V and J ends lost 5 bases and 0 bases, in that order; junction bases with no gene match: 6. The CDR3 length is 14 residues. The germline CDR1 and CDR2 sequences are SQVTM and ANQGSEA. Points from the study as a whole: The CD4+ T cell repertoires, which came from Susac syndrome patients, showed no sign of clonal expansion.

Random hexamers were used to reverse transcribe an amount of roughly 0.5 to 1 ug RNA. Across 54 Vbeta and 13 Jbeta, TCR beta CDR3 was amplified with immunoSEQ multiplex PCR. TCRdb called the immunoSEQ multiplex PCR reads again in MiXCR, with one record for every CDR3 protein. Of some 180,000 distinct CDR3 sequences listed, 90% to 95% are singletons. The sequence was obtained from a human donor with Susac syndrome. Sequencing was carried out using CD4+ T cells from PBMCs. The chain carries TRBV29-1 and TRBJ2-7; 8 bases fit TRBD1. Here the CDR3 reads CSVRTGRSSYEQYF. CDR3 in DNA: TGCAGCGTTCGGACAGGGCGAAGCTCCTACGAGCAGTACTTC.